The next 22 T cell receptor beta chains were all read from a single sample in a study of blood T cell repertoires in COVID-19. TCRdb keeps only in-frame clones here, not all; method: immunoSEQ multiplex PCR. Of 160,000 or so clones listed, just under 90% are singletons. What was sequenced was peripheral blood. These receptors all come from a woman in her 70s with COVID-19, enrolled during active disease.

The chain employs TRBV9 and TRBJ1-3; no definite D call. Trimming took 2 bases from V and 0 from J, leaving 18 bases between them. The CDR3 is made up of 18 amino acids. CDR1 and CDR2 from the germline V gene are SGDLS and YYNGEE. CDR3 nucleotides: TGTGCCAGCAGCGTCGACGGGGAGTGGGCGTACTCTGGAAACACCATATATTTT. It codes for CASSVDGEWAYSGNTIYF.

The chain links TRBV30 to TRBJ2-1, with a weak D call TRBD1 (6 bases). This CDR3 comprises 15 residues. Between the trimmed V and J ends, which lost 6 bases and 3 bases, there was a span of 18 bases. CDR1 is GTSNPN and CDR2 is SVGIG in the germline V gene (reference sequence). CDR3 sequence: CACPSGDTFYNEQFF. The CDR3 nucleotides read TGTGCCTGTCCCTCTGGGGACACCTTCTACAATGAGCAGTTCTTC.

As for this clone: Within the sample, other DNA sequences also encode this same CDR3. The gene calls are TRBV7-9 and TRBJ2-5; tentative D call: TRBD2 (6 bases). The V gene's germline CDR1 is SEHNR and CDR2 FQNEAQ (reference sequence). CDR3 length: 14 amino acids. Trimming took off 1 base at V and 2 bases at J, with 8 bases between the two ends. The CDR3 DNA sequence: TGTGCCAGCAGCTTAGTCGGAGGGCAAGAGACCCAGTACTTC. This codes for CASSLVGGQETQYF. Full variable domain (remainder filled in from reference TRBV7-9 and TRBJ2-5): DTGVSQNPRHKITKRGQNVTFRCDPISEHNRLYWYRQTLGQGPEFLTYFQNEAQLEKSRLLSDRFSAERPKGSFSTLEIQRTEQGDSAMYLCASSLVGGQETQYFGPGTRLLVL.

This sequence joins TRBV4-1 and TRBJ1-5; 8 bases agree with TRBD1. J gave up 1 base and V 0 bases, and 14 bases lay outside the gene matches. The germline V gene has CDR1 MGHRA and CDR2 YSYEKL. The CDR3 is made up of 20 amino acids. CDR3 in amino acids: CASSQEVWARGLVSNQPQHF. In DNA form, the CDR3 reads TGCGCCAGCAGCCAAGAAGTTTGGGCCAGGGGGCTGGTAAGCAATCAGCCCCAGCATTTT.

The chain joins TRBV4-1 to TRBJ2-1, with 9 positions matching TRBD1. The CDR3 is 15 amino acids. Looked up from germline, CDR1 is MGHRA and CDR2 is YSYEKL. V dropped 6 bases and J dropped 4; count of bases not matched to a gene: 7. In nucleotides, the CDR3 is TGCGCCAGCAGAGCCAGACAGGGGGAATACAATGAGCAGTTCTTC. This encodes CASRARQGEYNEQFF.

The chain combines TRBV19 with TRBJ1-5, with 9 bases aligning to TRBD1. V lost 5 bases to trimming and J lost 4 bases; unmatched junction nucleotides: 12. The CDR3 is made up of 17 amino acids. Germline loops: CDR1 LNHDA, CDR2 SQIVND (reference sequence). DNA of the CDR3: TGTGCCAGTAGTTTCCTCTCGGGGACAGGGCCGAATCAGCCCCAGCATTTT. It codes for CASSFLSGTGPNQPQHF.

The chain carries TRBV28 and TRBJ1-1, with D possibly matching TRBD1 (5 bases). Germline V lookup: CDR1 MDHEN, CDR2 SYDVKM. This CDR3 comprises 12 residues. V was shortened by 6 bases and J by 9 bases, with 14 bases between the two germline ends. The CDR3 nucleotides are TGTGCCAGCAGCGGCGGGGGGTTACAAGCTTTCTTT. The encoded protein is CASSGGGLQAFF.

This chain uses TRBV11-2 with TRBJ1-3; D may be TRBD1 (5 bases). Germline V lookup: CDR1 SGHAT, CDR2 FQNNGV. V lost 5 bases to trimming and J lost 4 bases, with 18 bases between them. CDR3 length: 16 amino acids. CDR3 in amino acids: CASSPSPPGYGNTIYF. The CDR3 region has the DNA TGTGCCAGCAGCCCCAGCCCTCCAGGGTACGGAAACACCATATATTTT.

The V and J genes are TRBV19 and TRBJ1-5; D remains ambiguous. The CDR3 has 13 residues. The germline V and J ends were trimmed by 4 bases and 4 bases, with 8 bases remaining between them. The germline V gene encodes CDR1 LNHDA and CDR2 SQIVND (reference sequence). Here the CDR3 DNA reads TGTGCCAGTAGTACAAATCCAAATCAGCCCCAGCATTTT. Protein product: CASSTNPNQPQHF.

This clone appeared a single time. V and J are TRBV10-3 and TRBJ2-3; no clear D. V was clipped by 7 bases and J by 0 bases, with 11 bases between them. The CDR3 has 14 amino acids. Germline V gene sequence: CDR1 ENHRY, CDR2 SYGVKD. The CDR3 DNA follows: TGTGCCATCAATAGCCGAGCTAGCACAGATACGCAGTATTTT. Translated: CAINSRASTDTQYF.

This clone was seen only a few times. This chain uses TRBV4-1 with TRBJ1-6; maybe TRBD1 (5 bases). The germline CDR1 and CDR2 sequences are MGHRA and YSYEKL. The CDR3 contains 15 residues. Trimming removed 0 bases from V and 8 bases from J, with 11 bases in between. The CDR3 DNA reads TGCGCCAGCAGCCAAGAGGCAGGGTTAGATTCACCCCTCCACTTT. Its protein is CASSQEAGLDSPLHF.

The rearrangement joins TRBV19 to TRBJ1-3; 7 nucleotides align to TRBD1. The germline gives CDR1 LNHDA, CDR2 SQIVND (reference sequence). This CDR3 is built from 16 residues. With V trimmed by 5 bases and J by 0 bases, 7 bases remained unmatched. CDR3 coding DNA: TGTGCCAGTAGTGAGACAGGGTCCGGCTCTGGAAACACCATATATTTT. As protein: CASSETGSGSGNTIYF.

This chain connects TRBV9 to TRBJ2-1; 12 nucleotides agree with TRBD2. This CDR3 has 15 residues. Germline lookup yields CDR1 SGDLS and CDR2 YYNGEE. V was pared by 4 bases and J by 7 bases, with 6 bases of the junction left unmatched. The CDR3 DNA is TGTGCCAGCAGCCCCCCTAGCGGGGGGGGGAATGAGCAGTTCTTC. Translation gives CASSPPSGGGNEQFF.

In DNA form, the CDR3 reads TGTGCCAGCAGCCCCCGAGGGACAGGGGGCCTAGATACGCAGTATTTT. It specifies CASSPRGTGGLDTQYF. The genes are TRBV28 and TRBJ2-3; 12 positions match TRBD1. The CDR3 contains 16 residues. Per the germline V gene, CDR1 is MDHEN and CDR2 is SYDVKM. J was trimmed by 5 bases and V by 6 bases; bases with no gene match: 9.

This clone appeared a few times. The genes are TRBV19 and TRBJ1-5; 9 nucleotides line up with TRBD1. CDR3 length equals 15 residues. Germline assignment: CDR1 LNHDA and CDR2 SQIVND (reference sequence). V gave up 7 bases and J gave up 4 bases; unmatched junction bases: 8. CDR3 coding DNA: TGTGCCAGTAATAAAAGGACAGGGGAGAATCAGCCCCAGCATTTT. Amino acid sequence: CASNKRTGENQPQHF.

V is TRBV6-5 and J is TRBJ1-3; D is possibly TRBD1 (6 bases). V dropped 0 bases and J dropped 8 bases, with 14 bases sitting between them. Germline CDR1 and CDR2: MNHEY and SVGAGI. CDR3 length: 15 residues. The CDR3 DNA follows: TGTGCCAGCAGTTACTCGAGAACAGGGAGTTACACCATATATTTT. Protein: CASSYSRTGSYTIYF.

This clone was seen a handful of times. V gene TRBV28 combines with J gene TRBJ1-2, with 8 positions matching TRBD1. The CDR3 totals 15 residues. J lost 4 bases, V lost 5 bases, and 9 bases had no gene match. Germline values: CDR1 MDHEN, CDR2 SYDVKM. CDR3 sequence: CASSPDRGLPYGYTF. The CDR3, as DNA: TGTGCCAGCAGTCCCGACAGGGGTCTCCCCTATGGCTACACCTTC.

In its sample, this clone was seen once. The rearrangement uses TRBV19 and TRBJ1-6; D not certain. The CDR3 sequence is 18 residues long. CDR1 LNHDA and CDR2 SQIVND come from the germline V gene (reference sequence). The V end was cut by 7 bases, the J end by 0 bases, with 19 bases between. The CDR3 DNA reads TGTGCCAGTACCCGTTGGCAGGCCTCGAGCTCCTATAATTCACCCCTCCACTTT. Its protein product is CASTRWQASSSYNSPLHF. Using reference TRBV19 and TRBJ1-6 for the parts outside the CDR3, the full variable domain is DGGITQSPKYLFRKEGQNVTLSCEQNLNHDAMYWYRQDPGQGLRLIYYSQIVNDFQKGDIAEGYSVSREKKESFPLTVTSAQKNPTAFYLCASTRWQASSSYNSPLHFGNGTRLTVT.

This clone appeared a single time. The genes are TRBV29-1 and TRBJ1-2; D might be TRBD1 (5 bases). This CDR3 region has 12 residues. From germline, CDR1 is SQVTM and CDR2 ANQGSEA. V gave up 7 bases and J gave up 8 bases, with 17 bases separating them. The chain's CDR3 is CSGGAGREGYTF. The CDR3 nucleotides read TGCAGCGGTGGGGCGGGGAGAGAAGGCTACACCTTC.

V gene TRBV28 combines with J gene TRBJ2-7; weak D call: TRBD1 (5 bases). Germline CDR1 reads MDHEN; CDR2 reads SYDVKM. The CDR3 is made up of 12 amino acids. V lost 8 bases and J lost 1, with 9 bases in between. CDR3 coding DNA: TGTGCCAGCCAGGGTGCGTCCTACGAGCAGTACTTC. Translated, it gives CASQGASYEQYF.

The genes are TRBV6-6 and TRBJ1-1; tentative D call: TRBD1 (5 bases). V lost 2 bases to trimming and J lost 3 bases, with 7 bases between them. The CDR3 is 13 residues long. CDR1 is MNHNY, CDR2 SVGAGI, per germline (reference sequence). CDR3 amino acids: CASSYDSYTEAFF. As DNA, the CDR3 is TGTGCCAGCAGTTACGACAGTTACACTGAAGCTTTCTTT.

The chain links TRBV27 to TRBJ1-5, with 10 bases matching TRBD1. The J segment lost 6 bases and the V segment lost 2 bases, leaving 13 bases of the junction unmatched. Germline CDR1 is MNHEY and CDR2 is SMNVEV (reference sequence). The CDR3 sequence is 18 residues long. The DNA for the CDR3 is TGTGCCAGCAGTTTAAGGGGGACAGGGGTAAGGGGCGGTCAGCCCCAGCATTTT. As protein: CASSLRGTGVRGGQPQHF.